A selection of T cell receptor beta chains follows, all from one sample in a study of blood T cell repertoires in COVID-19. This table comes from immunoSEQ multiplex PCR, and its TCRdb copy is limited to in-frame clones, with some not included. The sample yields 180,000 or so clones, around 90% seen once. The specimen was peripheral blood. Receptors were obtained from a man aged 50 to 60 with acute or convalescent COVID-19. CDR3s leave out the opening cysteine and the closing phenylalanine or tryptophan.

>TRBV7-9|TRBJ2-5
ASSPHGEQETQY
>TRBV5-1|TRBJ1-4
ASSPRPPQLPNEKLF
>TRBV28|TRBJ2-1
ASSYLGGSYNEQF
>TRBV3-1/TRBV3-2|TRBJ1-1
ASSQRGGGENTEAF
>TRBV15|TRBJ1-4
ATRKPGTVNEKLF
>TRBV30|TRBJ1-5
AWSRDRNQPQH
>TRBV5-1|TRBJ2-7
ASSFRSTYEQY
>TRBV3-1/TRBV3-2|TRBJ1-5
ASSQDSYSNQPQH
>TRBV6-6|TRBJ2-1
ASSSPNTGTGNEQF
>TRBV2|TRBJ1-5
ASRLRTGYSNQPQH
>TRBV28|TRBJ2-7
ASTSTVYEQY
>TRBV29-1|TRBJ2-2
SVDSNTGELF
>TRBV18|TRBJ2-1
ASSPLAGGNEQF
>TRBV30|TRBJ2-2
AWYPPDRVTNTGELF
>TRBV7-9|TRBJ2-5
ASSLGGLDTQY
>TRBV19|TRBJ2-7
ATSNRTGPILYEQY
>TRBV19|TRBJ2-2
ASKPGTGSGTGELF